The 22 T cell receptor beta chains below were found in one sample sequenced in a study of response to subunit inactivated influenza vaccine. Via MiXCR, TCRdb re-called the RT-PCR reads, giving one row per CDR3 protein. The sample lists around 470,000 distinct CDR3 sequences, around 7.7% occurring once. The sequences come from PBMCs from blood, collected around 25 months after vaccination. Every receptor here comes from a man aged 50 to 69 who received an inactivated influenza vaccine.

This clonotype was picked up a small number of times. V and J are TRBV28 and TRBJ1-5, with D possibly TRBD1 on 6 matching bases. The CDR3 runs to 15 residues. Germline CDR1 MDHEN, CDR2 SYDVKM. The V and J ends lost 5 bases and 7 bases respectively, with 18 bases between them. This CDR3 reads CASSTGSGGGQPQHF. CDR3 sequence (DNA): TGTGCCAGCAGTACAGGGTCTGGGGGGGGACAGCCCCAGCATTTT. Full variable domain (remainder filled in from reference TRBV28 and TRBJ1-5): DVKVTQSSRYLVKRTGEKVFLECVQDMDHENMFWYRQDPGLGLRLIYFSYDVKMKEKGDIPEGYSVSREKKERFSLILESASTNQTSMYLCASSTGSGGGQPQHFGDGTRLSIL.

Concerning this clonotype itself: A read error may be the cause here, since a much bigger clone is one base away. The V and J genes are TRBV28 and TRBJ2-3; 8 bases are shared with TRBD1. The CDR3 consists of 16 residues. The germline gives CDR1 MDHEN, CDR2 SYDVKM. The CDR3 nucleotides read TGTTCCAGCAGTATACGGACAGGGTTGAGCACAGATACGCAGTATTTT. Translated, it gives CSSSIRTGLSTDTQYF. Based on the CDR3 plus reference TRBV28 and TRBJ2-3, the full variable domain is DVKVTQSSRYLVKRTGEKVFLECVQDMDHENMFWYRQDPGLGLRLIYFSYDVKMKEKGDIPEGYSVSREKKERFSLILESASTNQTSMYLCSSSIRTGLSTDTQYFGPGTRLTVL.

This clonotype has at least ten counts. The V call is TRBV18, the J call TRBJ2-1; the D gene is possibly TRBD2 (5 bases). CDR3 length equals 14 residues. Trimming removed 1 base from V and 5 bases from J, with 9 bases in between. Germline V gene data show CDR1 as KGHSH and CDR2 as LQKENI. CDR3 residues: CASSPRRGDNEQFF. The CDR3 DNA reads TGTGCCAGCTCACCACGACGGGGAGACAATGAGCAGTTCTTC.

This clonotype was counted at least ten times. The CDR3 DNA reads as TGTGCCATCAGTGATAGGATAGCGGCCACCGGGGAGCTGTTTTTT. Translating it yields CAISDRIAATGELFF. The gene calls are TRBV10-3 and TRBJ2-2; TRBD2 is a possible D gene (6 bases). The CDR3 extends over 15 amino acids. The V gene lost 3 bases and the J gene lost 4 bases, with 12 bases spanning the gap. The germline V gene has CDR1 ENHRY and CDR2 SYGVKD.

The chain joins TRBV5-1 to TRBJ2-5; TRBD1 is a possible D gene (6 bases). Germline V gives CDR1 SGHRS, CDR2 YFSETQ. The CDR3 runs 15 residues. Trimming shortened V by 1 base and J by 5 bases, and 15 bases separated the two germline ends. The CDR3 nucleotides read TGCGCCAGCAGCTTGCGTGGACAGAACATTGAGACCCAGTACTTC. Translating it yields CASSLRGQNIETQYF.

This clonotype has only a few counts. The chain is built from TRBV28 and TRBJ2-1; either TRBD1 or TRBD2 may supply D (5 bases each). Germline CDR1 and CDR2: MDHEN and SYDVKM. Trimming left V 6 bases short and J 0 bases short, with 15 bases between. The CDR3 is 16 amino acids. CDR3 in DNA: TGTGCCAGCAGAGGGGCGGGTTCGAGCTCCTACAATGAGCAGTTCTTC. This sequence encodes CASRGAGSSSYNEQFF.

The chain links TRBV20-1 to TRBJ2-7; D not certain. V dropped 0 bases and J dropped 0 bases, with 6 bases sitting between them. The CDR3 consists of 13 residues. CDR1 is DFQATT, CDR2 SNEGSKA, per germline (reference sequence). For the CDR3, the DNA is TGCAGTGCTAGAGATTCAACCTCCTACGAGCAGTACTTC. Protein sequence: CSARDSTSYEQYF.

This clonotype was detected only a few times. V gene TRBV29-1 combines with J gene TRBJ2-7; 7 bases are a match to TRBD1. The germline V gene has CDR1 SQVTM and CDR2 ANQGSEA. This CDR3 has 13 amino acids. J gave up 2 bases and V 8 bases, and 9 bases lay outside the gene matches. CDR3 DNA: TGCAGCAATAATGGGGACAGCACCTACGAGCAGTACTTC. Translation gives CSNNGDSTYEQYF.

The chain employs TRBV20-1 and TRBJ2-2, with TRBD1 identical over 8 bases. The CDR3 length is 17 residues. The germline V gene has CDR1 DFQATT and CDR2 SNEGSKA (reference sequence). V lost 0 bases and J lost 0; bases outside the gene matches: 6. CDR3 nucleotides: TGCAGTGCTAGAGATCAGCGGACAGGGCCGAACACCGGGGAGCTGTTTTTT. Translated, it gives CSARDQRTGPNTGELFF.

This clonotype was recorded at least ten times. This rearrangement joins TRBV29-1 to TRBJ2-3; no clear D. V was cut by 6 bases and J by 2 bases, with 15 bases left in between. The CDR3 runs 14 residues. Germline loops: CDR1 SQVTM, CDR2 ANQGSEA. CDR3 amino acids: CSVPDLPFTDTQYF. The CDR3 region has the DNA TGCAGCGTCCCCGACTTACCTTTCACAGATACGCAGTATTTT.

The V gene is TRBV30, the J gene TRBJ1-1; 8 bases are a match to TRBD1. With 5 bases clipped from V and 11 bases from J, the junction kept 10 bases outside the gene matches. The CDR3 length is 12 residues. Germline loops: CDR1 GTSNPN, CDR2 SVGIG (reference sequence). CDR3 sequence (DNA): TGTGCCTGGGTCGGACAGGGTAAAGATGCTTTCTTT. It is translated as CAWVGQGKDAFF.

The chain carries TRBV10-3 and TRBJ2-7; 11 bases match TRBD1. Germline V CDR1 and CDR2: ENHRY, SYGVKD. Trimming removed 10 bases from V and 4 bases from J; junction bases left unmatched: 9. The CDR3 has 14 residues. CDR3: CASRPGQGDYEQYF. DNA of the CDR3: TGTGCCAGTCGACCGGGACAGGGGGATTACGAGCAGTACTTC.

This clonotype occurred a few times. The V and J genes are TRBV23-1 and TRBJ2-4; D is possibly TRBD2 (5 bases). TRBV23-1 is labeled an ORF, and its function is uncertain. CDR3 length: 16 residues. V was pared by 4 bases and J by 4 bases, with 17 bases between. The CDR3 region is CASSPSGRAPKNIQYF. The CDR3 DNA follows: TGCGCCAGCAGTCCAAGTGGGCGGGCGCCGAAAAACATTCAGTACTTC.

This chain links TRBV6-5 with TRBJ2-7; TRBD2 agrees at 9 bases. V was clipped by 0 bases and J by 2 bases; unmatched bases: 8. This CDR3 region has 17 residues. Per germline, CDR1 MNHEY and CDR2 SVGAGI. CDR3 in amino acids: CASSYSMERGDPYEQYF. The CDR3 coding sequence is TGTGCCAGCAGTTACTCGATGGAGCGGGGGGACCCCTACGAGCAGTACTTC.

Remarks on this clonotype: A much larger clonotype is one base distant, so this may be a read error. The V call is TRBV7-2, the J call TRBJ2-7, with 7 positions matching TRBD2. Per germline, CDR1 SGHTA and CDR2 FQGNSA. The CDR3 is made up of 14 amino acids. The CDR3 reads CAGSLEGLVSEQYF. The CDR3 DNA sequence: TGTGCCGGCAGCTTAGAAGGACTAGTATCTGAGCAGTACTTC.

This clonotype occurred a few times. The CDR3 region has the DNA TGTGCCAGTAGTGACCTAGGGAAATCCGAGCAGTACTTC. Protein product: CASSDLGKSEQYF. The chain carries TRBV19 and TRBJ2-7; D remains unclear. V gave up 5 bases and J gave up 6 bases, with 14 bases separating them. The CDR3 has 13 residues. In germline, CDR1 is LNHDA, CDR2 SQIVND (reference sequence).

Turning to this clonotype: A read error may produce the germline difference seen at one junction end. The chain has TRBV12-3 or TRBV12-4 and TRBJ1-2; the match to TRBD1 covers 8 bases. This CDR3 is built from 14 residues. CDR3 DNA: TGTGCCAGCAGTCCGAGGACAGGGTGGTCTGGCTGCACCTTC. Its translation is CASSPRTGWSGCTF.

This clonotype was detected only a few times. The CDR3 DNA sequence: TGCAGCGTTGATGGGACAGGGTGGATGGAGACCCAGTACTTC. This translates into CSVDGTGWMETQYF. This chain uses TRBV29-1 with TRBJ2-5; 9 bases align to TRBD1. V was pared by 3 bases and J by 5 bases, with 7 bases of the junction left unmatched. CDR1 is SQVTM, CDR2 ANQGSEA, per germline. The CDR3 length is 14 residues.

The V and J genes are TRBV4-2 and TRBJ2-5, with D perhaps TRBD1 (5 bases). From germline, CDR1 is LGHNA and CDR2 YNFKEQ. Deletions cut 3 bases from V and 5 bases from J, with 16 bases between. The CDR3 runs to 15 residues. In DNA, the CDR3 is TGTGCCAGCAGCCAGGGCCTGGGGCTAGGGGAGACCCAGTACTTC. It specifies CASSQGLGLGETQYF.

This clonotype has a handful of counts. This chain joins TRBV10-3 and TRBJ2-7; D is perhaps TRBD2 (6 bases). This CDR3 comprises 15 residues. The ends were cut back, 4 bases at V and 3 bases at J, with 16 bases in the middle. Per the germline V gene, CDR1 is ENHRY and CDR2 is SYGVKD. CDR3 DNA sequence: TGTGCCATCAGTGCCCCGGACAAGGGACTCTACGAGCAGTACTTC. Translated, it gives CAISAPDKGLYEQYF.

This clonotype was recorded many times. This CDR3 is CATSEEKGMPDTQYF. The CDR3 DNA is TGTGCCACCAGTGAAGAAAAGGGGATGCCAGATACGCAGTATTTT. The chain is built from TRBV24-1 and TRBJ2-3; a possible D gene is TRBD1 (5 bases). V was shortened by 4 bases and J by 4 bases, with 14 bases between the two germline ends. Germline CDR1 is KGHDR and CDR2 is SFDVKD. This CDR3 contains 15 residues.

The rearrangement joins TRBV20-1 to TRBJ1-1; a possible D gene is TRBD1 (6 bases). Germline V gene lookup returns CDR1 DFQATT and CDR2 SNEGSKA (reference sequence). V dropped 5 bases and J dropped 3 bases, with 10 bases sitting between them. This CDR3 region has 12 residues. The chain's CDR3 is CSAYREDTEAFF. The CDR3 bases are TGCAGTGCTTACAGGGAGGACACTGAAGCTTTCTTT.